The clone carrying this T cell receptor beta chain was observed a few times. Its antigen is currently unknown. Clones were sequenced by immunoSEQ multiplex PCR, and TCRdb holds only the in-frame ones, with some missing. The sample yields 25,000 to 35,000 clones, approximately 86% seen once. Germline V gene sequence: CDR1 LNHNV, CDR2 YYDKDF (reference sequence). The trim removed 6 bases at V and 5 bases at J, leaving 8 bases unmatched. The CDR3 spans 15 residues. These data are taken from a study of T cells in localized non-small cell lung cancer. Study-level findings and limits: It was uninvolved adjacent lung that showed the highest T cell clonality, exceeding tumor.

This specimen consisted of peripheral blood mononuclear cells, obtained before any cancer treatment. The TCR originated in a woman aged 40-69 years with stage III lung adenocarcinoma. The rearrangement joins TRBV15 to TRBJ2-2, with 8 bases aligning to TRBD2. CDR3 sequence (DNA): TGTGCCACCAGGCTAGAGCAGCGGGAGACCGGGGAGCTGTTTTTT. Its protein product is CATRLEQRETGELFF.